Shown below are 26 T cell receptor beta chains from a single sample sequenced in a study of T cell repertoires in aging, cancer and after chemotherapy. Peripheral blood genomic DNA, not sorted cells or RNA, was the template. TRB rearrangements spanning V, D and J were amplified using mixed TRB-A/B primers. TCRdb called the multiplex PCR reads again in MiXCR, with one record for every CDR3 protein. In the table there are 7,200 or so distinct CDR3 sequences, over 20% of which are singletons. The sample was blood. The receptors originated from a human donor with a blood cancer.

CDR3: CASSLGSSGRSTDTQYF. CDR3 bases: TGCGCCAGCAGCTTGGGTTCCAGCGGGAGGTCCACAGATACGCAGTATTTT. The chain is built from TRBV5-1 and TRBJ2-3; 9 nucleotides line up with TRBD2. Germline lookup yields CDR1 SGHRS and CDR2 YFSETQ. The CDR3 length is 17 residues. J lost 2 bases, V lost 0 bases, and 7 bases had no gene match.

Only a few counts were recorded for this clonotype. V and J are TRBV6-6 and TRBJ2-7, with D possibly being TRBD2 (5 bases). Trimming removed 6 bases at V and 6 bases at J, with 21 bases between. Germline lookup yields CDR1 MNHNY and CDR2 SVGAGI (reference sequence). This CDR3 has 15 amino acids. CDR3 in amino acids: CASSLAAGAWVEQYF. CDR3 sequence (DNA): TGTGCCAGCAGCCTAGCAGCAGGTGCATGGGTCGAGCAGTACTTC.

J is TRBJ1-2 and V is TRBV4-3, with D possibly being TRBD1 (5 bases). Germline lookup yields CDR1 LGHNA and CDR2 YSLEER. Trimming left V 0 bases short and J 6 bases short, with 11 bases between. This CDR3 region has 14 residues. CDR3 sequence (DNA): TGCGCCAGCAGCCAAGATGGGGCAGGAAATGGCTACACCTTC. Protein: CASSQDGAGNGYTF.

This clonotype qualifies as medium-sized. The J gene is TRBJ1-2, the V gene TRBV12-3 or TRBV12-4; 12 bases align to TRBD1. Losses at the gene ends were 1 base for V and 12 bases for J; bases not matched to a gene: 3. This CDR3 region has 13 residues. The CDR3 spells CASSLGGTGGDTF. The CDR3 coding sequence is TGTGCCAGCAGTTTAGGCGGGACAGGGGGCGACACCTTC.

This clonotype is termed medium-sized (0.01 to 0.1%). The chain is built from TRBV7-6 and TRBJ2-5; no reliable D call. Between the trimmed V and J ends, which lost 5 bases and 5 bases, there was a span of 6 bases. The germline CDR1 and CDR2 sequences are SGHVS and FNYEAQ. This CDR3 has 11 residues. The CDR3: CASSARETQYF. For the CDR3, the DNA is TGTGCCAGCAGCGCTAGGGAGACCCAGTACTTC.

By sample fraction, this clonotype is medium-sized. The genes are TRBV5-4 and TRBJ1-2; D gene unclear. The CDR3 is made up of 14 amino acids. Trimming shortened V by 0 bases and J by 3 bases, and 9 bases separated the two germline ends. Germline V gene lookup returns CDR1 SGHNT and CDR2 YYREEE (reference sequence). DNA of the CDR3: TGTGCCAGCAGCTTGGCGGGCTTGGACTATGGCTACACCTTC. Translation: CASSLAGLDYGYTF.

The chain is built from TRBV14 and TRBJ1-3; D gene uncertain. V lost 0 bases to trimming and J lost 4 bases, with 10 bases between them. CDR3 length: 15 residues. Germline CDR1 is SGHDN and CDR2 is FVKESK. The CDR3: CASSQELGSGNTIYF. CDR3 nucleotides: TGTGCCAGCAGCCAAGAACTAGGGAGCGGAAACACCATATATTTT.

Sample share makes this clonotype medium-sized. This sequence joins TRBV27 and TRBJ2-3; the match to TRBD1 covers 8 bases. J gave up 2 bases and V 6 bases, and 7 bases lay outside the gene matches. This CDR3 comprises 15 residues. CDR1 and CDR2 from the germline V gene are MNHEY and SMNVEV (reference sequence). The CDR3 loop reads CASRTGGVFTDTQYF. CDR3 sequence (DNA): TGTGCCAGCAGAACAGGGGGAGTTTTCACAGATACGCAGTATTTT.

This clonotype ranks as medium-sized. V gene TRBV19 combines with J gene TRBJ2-7; a possible D gene is TRBD1 (5 bases). Germline CDR1 is LNHDA and CDR2 is SQIVND (reference sequence). The V end lost 6 bases, the J end lost 2 bases, and 14 bases lay between the germline ends. CDR3 length: 14 residues. CDR3 DNA: TGTGCCAGTAGGAAGGGTCAGGGCCCCTACGAGCAGTACTTC. Translated: CASRKGQGPYEQYF.

The table lists this clonotype with a few counts. The chain uses TRBV24-1 and TRBJ2-1, with 9 bases identical to TRBD1. The CDR3 extends over 14 amino acids. With 4 bases clipped from V and 6 bases from J, the junction kept 3 bases outside the gene matches. Germline V gene sequence: CDR1 KGHDR, CDR2 SFDVKD. The CDR3 here is CATSDPGQGNEQFF. Here the CDR3 DNA reads TGTGCCACCAGTGACCCGGGACAGGGCAATGAGCAGTTCTTC.

This clonotype was observed a handful of times. The chain joins TRBV5-1 to TRBJ1-1; D is possibly TRBD1 (5 bases). The V gene's germline CDR1 is SGHRS and CDR2 YFSETQ. Trimming took off 1 base at V and 0 bases at J, with 7 bases between the two ends. CDR3 length: 14 amino acids. CDR3 loop: CASSLRGVNTEAFF. DNA of the CDR3: TGCGCCAGCAGCTTGCGGGGGGTGAACACTGAAGCTTTCTTT. The whole variable domain, remainder taken from reference TRBV5-1 and TRBJ1-1, is KAGVTQTPRYLIKTRGQQVTLSCSPISGHRSVSWYQQTPGQGLQFLFEYFSETQRNKGNFPGRFSGRQFSNSRSEMNVSTLELGDSALYLCASSLRGVNTEAFFGQGTRLTVV.

V and J are TRBV27 and TRBJ2-1, with D perhaps matching TRBD1 (7 bases). The V and J ends lost 5 bases and 1 base respectively, with 27 bases between them. CDR3 length: 20 residues. Germline V gives CDR1 MNHEY, CDR2 SMNVEV (reference sequence). CDR3 DNA: TGTGCCAGCAGTCCTCTTTTTGGAGGGGGCGGCGGGTCTTCCTACAATGAGCAGTTCTTC. It translates to CASSPLFGGGGGSSYNEQFF.

Regarding this clonotype: A read error may be the cause here, since a much bigger clone is one base away. This rearrangement joins TRBV6-5 to TRBJ2-1; perhaps TRBD1 as D (6 bases). Germline assignment: CDR1 MNHEY and CDR2 SVGAGI. V lost 4 bases and J lost 6, with 22 bases in between. There are 17 residues in the CDR3. The CDR3 DNA follows: TGTGCCAGCAGTTCCGGACAGAACCGGTATTGGGGCAATGAGCAGTTCTTC. Translation: CASSSGQNRYWGNEQFF.

This clonotype is categorized as medium-sized. The chain combines TRBV18 with TRBJ1-2; 7 nucleotides match TRBD1. Per germline, CDR1 KGHSH and CDR2 LQKENI. V gave up 2 bases and J gave up 4 bases; unmatched junction bases: 10. The CDR3 spans 16 residues. The CDR3 here is CASSPRQGVLVYGYTF. The CDR3 DNA follows: TGTGCCAGCTCACCAAGACAGGGTGTTCTTGTCTATGGCTACACCTTC.

The gene calls are TRBV27 and TRBJ2-5; 14 bases match TRBD2. V lost 6 bases, J lost 1 base, and 10 bases stayed unmatched. There are 18 residues in the CDR3. Germline V gene sequence: CDR1 MNHEY, CDR2 SMNVEV (reference sequence). The CDR3 is CASRDAGTSGRAQETQYF. For the CDR3, the DNA is TGTGCCAGCAGGGACGCCGGGACTAGCGGGAGAGCCCAAGAGACCCAGTACTTC.

This clonotype was seen a handful of times. The chain joins TRBV7-2 to TRBJ1-4, with TRBD1 as a possible D gene (5 bases). V was pared by 1 base and J by 7 bases, with 13 bases between. Germline values: CDR1 SGHTA, CDR2 FQGNSA. This CDR3 has 15 residues. The CDR3 region has the DNA TGTGCCAGCAGCTTAGTGGGACGGAGGAGTGAAAAACTGTTTTTT. This sequence encodes CASSLVGRRSEKLFF.

The rearrangement uses TRBV5-1 and TRBJ1-1; no clear D. Germline CDR1 is SGHRS and CDR2 is YFSETQ. V lost 4 bases, J lost 0 bases, and 10 bases lay in between. The CDR3 is 14 residues long. The CDR3 is CASSHGSMNTEAFF. The CDR3 nucleotides read TGCGCCAGCAGCCACGGGTCGATGAACACTGAAGCTTTCTTT. Filled out from reference TRBV5-1 and TRBJ1-1, the complete variable domain reads KAGVTQTPRYLIKTRGQQVTLSCSPISGHRSVSWYQQTPGQGLQFLFEYFSETQRNKGNFPGRFSGRQFSNSRSEMNVSTLELGDSALYLCASSHGSMNTEAFFGQGTRLTVV.

This clonotype was seen a few times. The rearrangement uses TRBV28 and TRBJ2-5; the D is unclear. V lost 6 bases, J lost 5 bases, and 10 bases lay in between. CDR1 and CDR2 from the germline V gene are MDHEN and SYDVKM. The CDR3 is 12 residues long. This CDR3 is CASSPGGETQYF. The CDR3 DNA reads as TGTGCCAGCAGCCCAGGCGGTGAGACCCAGTACTTC.

J is TRBJ2-6 and V is TRBV4-3, with 7 bases fitting TRBD1. V trimming: 4 bases; J trimming: 0 bases; junction bases outside the gene matches: 3. The V gene's germline CDR1 is LGHNA and CDR2 YSLEER. This CDR3 contains 16 residues. CDR3 in amino acids: CASSRDSVSGANVLTF. Written as DNA, the CDR3 is TGCGCCAGCAGCCGGGACAGCGTCTCTGGGGCCAACGTCCTGACTTTC.

In its sample, this clonotype is medium-sized. This chain uses TRBV19 with TRBJ1-5; D is perhaps TRBD1 (6 bases). The germline V and J ends were trimmed by 0 bases and 6 bases, with 12 bases remaining between them. The CDR3 is 15 residues long. Looked up from germline, CDR1 is LNHDA and CDR2 is SQIVND (reference sequence). In DNA form, the CDR3 reads TGTGCCAGTAGTATAGATCGTGGGGGGGCTCAGCCCCAGCATTTT. Its protein product is CASSIDRGGAQPQHF.

This clonotype was counted between two and nine times. The chain links TRBV10-3 to TRBJ2-1; D is unclear. This CDR3 has 11 residues. In germline, CDR1 is ENHRY, CDR2 SYGVKD. Trimming pared 3 bases from V and 8 bases from J, leaving 5 bases between. The chain's CDR3 is CAISDSDEQFF. The CDR3 DNA reads as TGTGCCATCAGTGATTCGGATGAGCAGTTCTTC.

Concerning this clonotype itself: This may be a read error, as it is one base from a much larger clone. The V call is TRBV6-1, the J call TRBJ1-3; perhaps TRBD1 as D (6 bases). With 6 bases removed from V and 5 bases from J, the gap between germline ends came to 14 bases. From germline, CDR1 is MNHNS and CDR2 SASEGT. The CDR3 contains 14 residues. The chain's CDR3 is CASRRDMGRNTIYF. The DNA of the CDR3 is TGTGCCAGCAGACGGGACATGGGGCGAAACACCATATATTTT.

The chain combines TRBV28 with TRBJ1-6; a weak D match, TRBD1 (5 bases). The CDR3 sequence is 9 residues long. Germline V gives CDR1 MDHEN, CDR2 SYDVKM. The V and J ends lost 10 bases and 14 bases respectively, with 9 bases between them. The DNA of the CDR3 is TGTGCCATCATGGACACCCTCCACTTT. Its translation is CAIMDTLHF.

V usage is TRBV20-1 and J usage is TRBJ1-5; a possible D gene is TRBD1 (6 bases). The CDR3 contains 14 residues. CDR1 DFQATT and CDR2 SNEGSKA come from the germline V gene (reference sequence). V lost 5 bases and J 2 bases, leaving 13 bases between the germline ends. This CDR3 reads CSAPNRQGNQPQHF. The DNA for the CDR3 is TGCAGTGCTCCGAACAGACAGGGCAATCAGCCCCAGCATTTT.

By sample fraction, this clonotype is medium-sized (0.01 to 0.1%). The rearrangement links TRBV19 to TRBJ1-4; no clear D gene. The V gene's germline CDR1 is LNHDA and CDR2 SQIVND (reference sequence). V dropped 5 bases and J dropped 1 base, with 11 bases sitting between them. This CDR3 is 15 amino acids long. In nucleotides, the CDR3 is TGTGCCAGTAGTCCAAAGACACAAACTAATGAAAAACTGTTTTTT. Protein: CASSPKTQTNEKLFF.

This clonotype has just a few counts. The V and J genes are TRBV5-1 and TRBJ2-3; D gene ambiguous. Trimming shortened V by 6 bases and J by 3 bases, and 5 bases separated the two germline ends. The V gene's germline CDR1 is SGHRS and CDR2 YFSETQ. This CDR3 has 11 residues. CDR3 nucleotides: TGCGCCAGCAAGGATACAGATACGCAGTATTTT. This gives the protein CASKDTDTQYF.